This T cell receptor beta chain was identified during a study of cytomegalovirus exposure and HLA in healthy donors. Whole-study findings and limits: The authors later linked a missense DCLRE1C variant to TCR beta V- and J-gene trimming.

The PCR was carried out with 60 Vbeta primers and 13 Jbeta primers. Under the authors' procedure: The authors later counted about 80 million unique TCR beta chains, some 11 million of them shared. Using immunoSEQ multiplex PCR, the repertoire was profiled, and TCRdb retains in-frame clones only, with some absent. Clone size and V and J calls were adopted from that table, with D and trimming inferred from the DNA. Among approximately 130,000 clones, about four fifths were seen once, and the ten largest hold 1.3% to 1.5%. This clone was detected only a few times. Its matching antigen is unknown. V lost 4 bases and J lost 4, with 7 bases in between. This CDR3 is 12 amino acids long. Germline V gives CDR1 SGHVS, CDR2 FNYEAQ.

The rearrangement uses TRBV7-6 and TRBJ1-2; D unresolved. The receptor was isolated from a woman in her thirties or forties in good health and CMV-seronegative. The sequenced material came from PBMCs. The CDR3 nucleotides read TGTGCCAGCAGCTCAGGAGGCTATGGCTACACCTTC. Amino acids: CASSSGGYGYTF.